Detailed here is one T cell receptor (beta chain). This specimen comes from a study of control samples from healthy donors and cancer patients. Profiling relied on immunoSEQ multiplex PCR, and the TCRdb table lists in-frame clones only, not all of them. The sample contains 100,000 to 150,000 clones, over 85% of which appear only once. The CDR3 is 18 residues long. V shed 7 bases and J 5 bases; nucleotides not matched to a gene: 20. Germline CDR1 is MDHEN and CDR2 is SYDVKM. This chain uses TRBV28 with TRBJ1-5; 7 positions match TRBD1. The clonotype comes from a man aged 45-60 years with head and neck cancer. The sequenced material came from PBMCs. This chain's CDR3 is CASIKPGDSAQDDQPQHF. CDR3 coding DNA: TGTGCCAGCATTAAACCTGGGGACAGTGCCCAAGATGATCAGCCCCAGCATTTT. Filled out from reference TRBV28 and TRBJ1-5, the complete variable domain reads DVKVTQSSRYLVKRTGEKVFLECVQDMDHENMFWYRQDPGLGLRLIYFSYDVKMKEKGDIPEGYSVSREKKERFSLILESASTNQTSMYLCASIKPGDSAQDDQPQHFGDGTRLSIL.